The entry below gives a single T cell receptor (beta chain) sequence along with its context. As processed by the authors: Counts of nucleated cells, estimated from reference gene primer amplification, were obtained. Libraries were prepared by immunoSEQ multiplex PCR; TCRdb keeps only in-frame clonotypes and omits some of them. Clonal size and the V and J genes are those of that table, whereas D and trimming came from the DNA. The data hold 220,000 or so clones, with around 87% observed a single time. These data belong to a study of blood T cell repertoires in COVID-19. In the study overall: Samples came from the United States, Italy and Spain, spanning acute and convalescent COVID-19. T cells, B-cell-depleted T cells, or PBMCs supplied cDNA or gDNA.

Sequencing used peripheral blood. This sequence originates from a woman aged 45-65 years with COVID-19, enrolled during active disease.

The chain's CDR3 is CASSFSSGGVQYF. CDR3 nucleotides: TGTGCCAGCAGTTTCTCGAGCGGGGGAGTGCAGTACTTC. The V call is TRBV6-6, the J call TRBJ2-7, with 8 bases aligning to TRBD2. The trim removed 4 bases at V and 9 bases at J, leaving 8 bases unmatched. Germline V gene lookup returns CDR1 MNHNY and CDR2 SVGAGI (reference sequence). This CDR3 spans 13 amino acids.